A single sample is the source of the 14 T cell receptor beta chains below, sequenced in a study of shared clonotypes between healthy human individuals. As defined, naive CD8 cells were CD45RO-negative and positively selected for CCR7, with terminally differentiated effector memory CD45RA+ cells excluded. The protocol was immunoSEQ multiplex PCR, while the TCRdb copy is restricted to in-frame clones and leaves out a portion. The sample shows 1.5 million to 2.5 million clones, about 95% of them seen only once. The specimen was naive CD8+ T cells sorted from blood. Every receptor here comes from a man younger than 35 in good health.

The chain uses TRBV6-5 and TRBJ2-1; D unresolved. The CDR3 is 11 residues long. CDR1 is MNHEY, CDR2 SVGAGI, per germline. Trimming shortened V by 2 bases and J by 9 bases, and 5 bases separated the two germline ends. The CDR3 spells CASSYISEQFF. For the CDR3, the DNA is TGTGCCAGCAGTTACATCAGTGAGCAGTTCTTC.

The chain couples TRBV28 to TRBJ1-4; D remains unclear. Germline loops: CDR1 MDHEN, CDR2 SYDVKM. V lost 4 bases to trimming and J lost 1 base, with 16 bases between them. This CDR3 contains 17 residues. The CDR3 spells CASSYGGQLLTNEKLFF. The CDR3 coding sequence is TGTGCCAGCAGTTACGGCGGGCAACTCTTAACTAATGAAAAACTGTTTTTT.

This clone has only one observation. This CDR3 is CASSFGLAGGVEQFF. The CDR3 DNA sequence: TGTGCCAGCAGTTTCGGACTAGCGGGAGGGGTTGAGCAGTTCTTC. The chain uses TRBV6-6 and TRBJ2-1; TRBD2 agrees at 15 bases. CDR1 and CDR2 (germline): MNHNY, SVGAGI (reference sequence). This CDR3 region has 15 residues. V was pared by 4 bases and J by 9 bases, with 4 bases of the junction left unmatched.

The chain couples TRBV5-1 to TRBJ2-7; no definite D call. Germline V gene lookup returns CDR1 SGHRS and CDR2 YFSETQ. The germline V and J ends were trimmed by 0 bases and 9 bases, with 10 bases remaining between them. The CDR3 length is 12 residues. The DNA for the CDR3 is TGCGCCAGCAGCTTGGCCGGTGGGTGGCAGTACTTC. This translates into CASSLAGGWQYF. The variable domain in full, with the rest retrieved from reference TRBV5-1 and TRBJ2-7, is KAGVTQTPRYLIKTRGQQVTLSCSPISGHRSVSWYQQTPGQGLQFLFEYFSETQRNKGNFPGRFSGRQFSNSRSEMNVSTLELGDSALYLCASSLAGGWQYFGPGTRLTVT.

The CDR3 is CASSSQDRDYEQYF. CDR3 coding DNA: TGTGCCAGCAGCTCGCAGGACAGGGACTACGAGCAGTACTTC. The chain employs TRBV7-9 and TRBJ2-7; 8 bases map to TRBD1. The CDR3 consists of 14 residues. Germline V gene sequence: CDR1 SEHNR, CDR2 FQNEAQ (reference sequence). With V trimmed by 4 bases and J by 3 bases, 5 bases remained unmatched.

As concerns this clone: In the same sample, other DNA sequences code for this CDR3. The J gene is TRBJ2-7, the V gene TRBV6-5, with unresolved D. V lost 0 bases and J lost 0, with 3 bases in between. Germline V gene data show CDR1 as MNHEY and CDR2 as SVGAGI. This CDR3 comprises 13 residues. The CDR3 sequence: CASSYSLSYEQYF. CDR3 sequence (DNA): TGTGCCAGCAGTTACTCTCTCTCCTACGAGCAGTACTTC.

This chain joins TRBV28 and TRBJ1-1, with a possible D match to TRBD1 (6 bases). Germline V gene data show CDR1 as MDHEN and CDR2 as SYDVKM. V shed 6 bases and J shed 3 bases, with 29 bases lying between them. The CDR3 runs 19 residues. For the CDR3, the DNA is TGTGCCAGCAGCAGTTACGCCTTCCCCATTCCGGGACAAGACACTGAAGCTTTCTTT. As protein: CASSSYAFPIPGQDTEAFF. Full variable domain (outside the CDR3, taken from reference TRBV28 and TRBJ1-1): DVKVTQSSRYLVKRTGEKVFLECVQDMDHENMFWYRQDPGLGLRLIYFSYDVKMKEKGDIPEGYSVSREKKERFSLILESASTNQTSMYLCASSSYAFPIPGQDTEAFFGQGTRLTVV.

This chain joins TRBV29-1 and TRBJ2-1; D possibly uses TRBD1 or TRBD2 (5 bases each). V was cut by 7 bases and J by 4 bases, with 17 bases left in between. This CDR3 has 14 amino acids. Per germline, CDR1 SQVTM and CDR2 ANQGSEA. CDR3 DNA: TGCAGCGCTCAACCGGGGCCGATTTACAATGAGCAGTTCTTC. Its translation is CSAQPGPIYNEQFF.

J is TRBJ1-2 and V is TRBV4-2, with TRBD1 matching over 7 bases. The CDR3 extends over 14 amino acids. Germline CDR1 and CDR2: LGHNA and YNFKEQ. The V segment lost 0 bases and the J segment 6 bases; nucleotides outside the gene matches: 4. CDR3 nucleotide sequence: TGTGCCAGCAGCCAAGATGAGGGGGCGCATGGCTACACCTTC. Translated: CASSQDEGAHGYTF.

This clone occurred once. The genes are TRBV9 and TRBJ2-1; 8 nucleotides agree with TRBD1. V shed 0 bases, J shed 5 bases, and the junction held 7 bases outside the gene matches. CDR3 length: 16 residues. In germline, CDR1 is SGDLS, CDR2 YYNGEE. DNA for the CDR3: TGTGCCAGCAGCGTAGAGGCAGGGGGCGCCAACAATGAGCAGTTCTTC. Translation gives CASSVEAGGANNEQFF.

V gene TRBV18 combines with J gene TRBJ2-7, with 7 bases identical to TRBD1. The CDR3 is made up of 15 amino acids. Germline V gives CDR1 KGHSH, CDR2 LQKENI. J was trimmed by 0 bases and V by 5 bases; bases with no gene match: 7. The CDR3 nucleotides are TGTGCCAGCTCATGGGCCCAGGGGGACTCCTACGAGCAGTACTTC. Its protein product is CASSWAQGDSYEQYF.

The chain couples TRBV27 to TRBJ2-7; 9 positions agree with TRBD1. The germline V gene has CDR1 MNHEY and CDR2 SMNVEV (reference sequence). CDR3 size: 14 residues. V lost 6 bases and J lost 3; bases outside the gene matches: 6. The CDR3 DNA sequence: TGTGCCAGCAGCAGACAGGGGGTGGTCTACGAGCAGTACTTC. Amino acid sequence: CASSRQGVVYEQYF.

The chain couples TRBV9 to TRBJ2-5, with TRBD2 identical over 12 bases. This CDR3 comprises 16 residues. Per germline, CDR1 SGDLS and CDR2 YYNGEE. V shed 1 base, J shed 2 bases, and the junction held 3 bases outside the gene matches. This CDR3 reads CASSVLAGGQQETQYF. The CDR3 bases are TGTGCCAGCAGCGTACTAGCGGGAGGGCAGCAAGAGACCCAGTACTTC.

CDR3 DNA sequence: TGTGCCAGCAGCCCCCCCCCGGGACTAGCGAGGTACGAGCAGTACTTC. This translates into CASSPPPGLARYEQYF. The chain is built from TRBV7-8 and TRBJ2-7, with 10 nucleotides matching TRBD2. Losses at the gene ends were 5 bases for V and 4 bases for J; bases not matched to a gene: 11. Germline CDR1 reads SGHVS; CDR2 reads FQNEAQ. CDR3 size: 16 residues.